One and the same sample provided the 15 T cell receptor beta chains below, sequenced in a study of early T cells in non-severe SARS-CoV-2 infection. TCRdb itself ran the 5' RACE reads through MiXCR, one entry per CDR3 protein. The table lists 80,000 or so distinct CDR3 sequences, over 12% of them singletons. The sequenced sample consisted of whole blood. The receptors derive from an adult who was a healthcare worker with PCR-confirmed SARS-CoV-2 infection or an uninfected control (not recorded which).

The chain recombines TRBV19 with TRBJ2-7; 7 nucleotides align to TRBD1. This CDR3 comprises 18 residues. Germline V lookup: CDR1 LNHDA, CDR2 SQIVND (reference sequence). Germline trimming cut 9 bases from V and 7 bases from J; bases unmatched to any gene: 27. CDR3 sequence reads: CASNSGTDFPESSGEQYF. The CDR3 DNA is TGTGCCAGCAACTCCGGGACAGATTTCCCGGAAAGCTCGGGGGAGCAGTACTTC.

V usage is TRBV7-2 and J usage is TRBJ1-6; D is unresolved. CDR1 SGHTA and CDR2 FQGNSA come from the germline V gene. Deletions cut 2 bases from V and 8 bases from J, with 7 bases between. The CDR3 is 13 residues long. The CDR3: CASSLSGDSPLHF. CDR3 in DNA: TGTGCCAGCAGCTTATCTGGGGATTCACCCCTCCACTTT.

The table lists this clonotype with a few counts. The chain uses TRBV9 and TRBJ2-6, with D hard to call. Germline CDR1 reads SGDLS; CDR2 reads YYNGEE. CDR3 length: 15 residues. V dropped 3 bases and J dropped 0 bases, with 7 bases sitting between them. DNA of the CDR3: TGTGCCAGCAGCGCCGCTTACTCTGGGGCCAACGTCCTGACTTTC. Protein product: CASSAAYSGANVLTF.

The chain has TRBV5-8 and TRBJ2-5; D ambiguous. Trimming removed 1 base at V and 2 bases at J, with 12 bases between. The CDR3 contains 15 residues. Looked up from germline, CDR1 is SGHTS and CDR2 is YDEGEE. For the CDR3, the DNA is TGTGCCAGCAGCTTGATGTATTCAAGACAAGAGACCCAGTACTTC. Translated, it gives CASSLMYSRQETQYF.

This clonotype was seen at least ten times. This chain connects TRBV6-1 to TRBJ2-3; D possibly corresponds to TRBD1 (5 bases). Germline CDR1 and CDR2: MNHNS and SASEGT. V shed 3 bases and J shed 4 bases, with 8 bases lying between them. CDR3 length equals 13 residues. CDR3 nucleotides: TGTGCCAGCAGTGAGCAGGGTGCAGATACGCAGTATTTT. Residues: CASSEQGADTQYF.

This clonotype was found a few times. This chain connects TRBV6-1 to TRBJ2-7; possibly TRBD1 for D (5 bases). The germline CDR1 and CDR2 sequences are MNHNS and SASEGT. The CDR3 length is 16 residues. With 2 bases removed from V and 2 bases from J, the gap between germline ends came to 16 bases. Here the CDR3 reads CASSERAGRTTYEQYF. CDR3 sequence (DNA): TGTGCCAGCAGTGAAAGGGCAGGGCGAACTACCTACGAGCAGTACTTC.

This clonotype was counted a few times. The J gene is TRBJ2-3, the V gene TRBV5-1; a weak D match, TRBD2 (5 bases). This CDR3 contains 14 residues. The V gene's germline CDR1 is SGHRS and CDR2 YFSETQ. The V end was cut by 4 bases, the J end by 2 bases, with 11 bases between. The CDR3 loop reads CASSPGLITDTQYF. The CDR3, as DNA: TGCGCCAGCAGCCCCGGACTTATCACAGATACGCAGTATTTT.

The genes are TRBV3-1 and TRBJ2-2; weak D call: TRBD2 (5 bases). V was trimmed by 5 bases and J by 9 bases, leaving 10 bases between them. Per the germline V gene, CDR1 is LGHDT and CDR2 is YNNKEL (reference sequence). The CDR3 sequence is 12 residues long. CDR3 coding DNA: TGTGCCAGCAGCTTTCTAGCCCGGGAGCTGTTTTTT. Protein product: CASSFLARELFF. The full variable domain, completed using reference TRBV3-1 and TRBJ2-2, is DTAVSQTPKYLVTQMGNDKSIKCEQNLGHDTMYWYKQDSKKFLKIMFSYNNKELIINETVPNRFSPKSPDKAHLNLHINSLELGDSAVYFCASSFLARELFFGEGSRLTVL.

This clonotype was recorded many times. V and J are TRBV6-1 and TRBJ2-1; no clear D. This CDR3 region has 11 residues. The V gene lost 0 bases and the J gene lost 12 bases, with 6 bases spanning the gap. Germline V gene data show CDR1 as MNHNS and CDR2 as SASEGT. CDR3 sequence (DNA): TGTGCCAGCAGTGAAGCGCTGGGGCAGTTCTTC. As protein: CASSEALGQFF.

The CDR3 sequence is CASSQNRGTEQFF. DNA of the CDR3: TGTGCCAGCAGTCAGAACAGAGGGACAGAGCAGTTCTTC. The chain links TRBV2 to TRBJ2-1, with a possible D match to TRBD1 (6 bases). The CDR3 has 13 amino acids. Per the germline V gene, CDR1 is SNHLY and CDR2 is FYNNEI. The germline V and J ends were trimmed by 5 bases and 10 bases, with 15 bases remaining between them.

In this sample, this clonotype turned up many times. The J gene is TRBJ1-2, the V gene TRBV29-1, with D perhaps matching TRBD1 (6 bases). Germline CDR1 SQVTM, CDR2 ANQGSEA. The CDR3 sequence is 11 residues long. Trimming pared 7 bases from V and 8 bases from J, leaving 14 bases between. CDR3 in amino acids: CSAGGSQGYTF. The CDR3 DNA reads TGCAGCGCGGGGGGCTCACAGGGCTACACCTTC. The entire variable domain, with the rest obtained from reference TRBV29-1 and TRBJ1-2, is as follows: SAVISQKPSRDICQRGTSLTIQCQVDSQVTMMFWYRQQPGQSLTLIATANQGSEATYESGFVIDKFPISRPNLTFSTLTVSNMSPEDSSIYLCSAGGSQGYTFGSGTRLTVV.

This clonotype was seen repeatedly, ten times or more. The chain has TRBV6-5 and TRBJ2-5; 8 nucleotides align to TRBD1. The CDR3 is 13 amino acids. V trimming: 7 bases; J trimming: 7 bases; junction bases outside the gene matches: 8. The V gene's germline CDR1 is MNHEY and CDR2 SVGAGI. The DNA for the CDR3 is TGTGCCAGCACCGGACAGGGAAAGGGGACCCAGTACTTC. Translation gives CASTGQGKGTQYF.

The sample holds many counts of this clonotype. The CDR3 DNA sequence: TGCAGTGCTCCTAGCGGTGGATCTGGGGCCAACGTCCTGACTTTC. Its translation: CSAPSGGSGANVLTF. The chain employs TRBV20-1 and TRBJ2-6; TRBD2 matches 7 bases. The CDR3 runs to 15 residues. Germline CDR1 and CDR2: DFQATT and SNEGSKA (reference sequence). With 5 bases clipped from V and 1 base from J, the junction kept 5 bases outside the gene matches.

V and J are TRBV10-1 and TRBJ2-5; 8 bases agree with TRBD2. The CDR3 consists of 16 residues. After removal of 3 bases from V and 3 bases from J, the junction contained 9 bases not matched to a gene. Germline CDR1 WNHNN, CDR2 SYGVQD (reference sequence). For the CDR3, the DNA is TGCGCCAGCAGTGACAGGCCGGGACTAGTAGAAGAGACCCAGTACTTC. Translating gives CASSDRPGLVEETQYF.

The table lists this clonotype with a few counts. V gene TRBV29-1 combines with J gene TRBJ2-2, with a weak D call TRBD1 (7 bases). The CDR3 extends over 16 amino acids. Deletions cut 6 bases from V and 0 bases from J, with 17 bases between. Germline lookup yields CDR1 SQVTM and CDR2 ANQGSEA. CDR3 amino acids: CSVISGDRANTGELFF. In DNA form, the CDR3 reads TGCAGCGTCATTTCGGGAGACAGGGCGAACACCGGGGAGCTGTTTTTT.